Below are 10 T cell receptor beta chains sequenced from a single sample in a study of cytomegalovirus exposure and HLA in healthy donors. Assay: immunoSEQ multiplex PCR; the TCRdb copy retains only in-frame clones and omits some. Of 150,000 to 160,000 clones listed, roughly 86% are singletons. The sequenced sample was PBMCs. All receptors derive from a human donor in good health.

This clone has more than one count but fewer than ten. The CDR3 reads CASSRPGGDGYTF. CDR3 DNA: TGTGCCAGCTCACGTCCGGGGGGAGATGGCTACACCTTC. The chain has TRBV18 and TRBJ1-2; D is possibly TRBD1 (5 bases). The CDR3 has 13 amino acids. The V gene's germline CDR1 is KGHSH and CDR2 LQKENI. Deletions cut 4 bases from V and 6 bases from J, with 12 bases between.

The chain is built from TRBV4-1 and TRBJ1-2; D remains ambiguous. Germline lookup yields CDR1 MGHRA and CDR2 YSYEKL. Trimming removed 3 bases from V and 2 bases from J, with 13 bases in between. This CDR3 has 15 residues. CDR3 loop: CASSQADSHNYGYTF. The CDR3 nucleotides read TGCGCCAGCAGCCAGGCCGACTCCCACAACTATGGCTACACCTTC.

The chain employs TRBV28 and TRBJ2-7; D is uncertain. The ends were cut back, 4 bases at V and 9 bases at J, with 16 bases in the middle. The CDR3 consists of 13 residues. CDR1 and CDR2 from the germline V gene are MDHEN and SYDVKM. CDR3 DNA: TGTGCCAGCAGTTCCCCCTCCATCAGAGGGCAGTACTTC. Translation gives CASSSPSIRGQYF.

V usage is TRBV6-1 and J usage is TRBJ1-1; weak D call: TRBD1 (6 bases). Per the germline V gene, CDR1 is MNHNS and CDR2 is SASEGT. Trimming cost V 5 bases and J 1 base, with 14 bases left between them. The CDR3 runs to 15 residues. The CDR3 bases are TGTGCCAGCAGTCCTTGGGGACAACCGAACACTGAAGCTTTCTTT. It encodes CASSPWGQPNTEAFF.

The V gene is TRBV28, the J gene TRBJ2-3, with D perhaps matching TRBD2 (6 bases). The CDR3 is 15 residues long. Deletions cut 2 bases from V and 1 base from J, with 10 bases between. Germline V gene lookup returns CDR1 MDHEN and CDR2 SYDVKM. The CDR3 nucleotides are TGTGCCAGCAGTTTAGGAGGGAGTGGCACAGATACGCAGTATTTT. Amino acid sequence: CASSLGGSGTDTQYF. The full variable domain, with the rest looked up from reference TRBV28 and TRBJ2-3, is DVKVTQSSRYLVKRTGEKVFLECVQDMDHENMFWYRQDPGLGLRLIYFSYDVKMKEKGDIPEGYSVSREKKERFSLILESASTNQTSMYLCASSLGGSGTDTQYFGPGTRLTVL.

The chain links TRBV6-1 to TRBJ1-2, with D perhaps matching TRBD1 (5 bases). The germline V and J ends were trimmed by 11 bases and 0 bases, with 19 bases remaining between them. Germline V CDR1 and CDR2: MNHNS, SASEGT. The CDR3 runs 15 residues. The CDR3 DNA follows: TGTGCCTCCCGAGCGGGGGGTTCCGCTAACTATGGCTACACCTTC. Translated: CASRAGGSANYGYTF.

This clone is a singleton in its sample. This chain uses TRBV9 with TRBJ2-5; 8 nucleotides match TRBD1. After removal of 4 bases from V and 1 base from J, the junction contained 9 bases not matched to a gene. CDR1 and CDR2 (germline): SGDLS, YYNGEE. The CDR3 is 16 residues long. The CDR3 DNA reads as TGTGCCAGCAGCCTTAATGACAGGGGAGGCCAAGAGACCCAGTACTTC. Its protein is CASSLNDRGGQETQYF.

The genes are TRBV27 and TRBJ2-3; tentatively, D is TRBD2 (6 bases). V lost 3 bases and J lost 2, with 9 bases in between. In germline, CDR1 is MNHEY, CDR2 SMNVEV (reference sequence). This CDR3 comprises 14 residues. The chain's CDR3 is CASSFSGHTDTQYF. CDR3 DNA: TGTGCCAGCAGTTTTAGCGGACACACAGATACGCAGTATTTT.

This chain connects TRBV6-9 to TRBJ2-7; possibly TRBD1 for D (6 bases). The CDR3 contains 15 residues. Trimming took off 6 bases at V and 0 bases at J, with 15 bases between the two ends. Germline V lookup: CDR1 MNHGY, CDR2 SVAAGI. CDR3 protein: CASSHPRQASYEQYF. The CDR3 DNA reads TGTGCCAGCAGCCACCCCAGACAGGCCTCCTACGAGCAGTACTTC.

Only a few counts were recorded for this clone. The chain joins TRBV19 to TRBJ2-1; the match to TRBD2 covers 14 bases. Germline V lookup: CDR1 LNHDA, CDR2 SQIVND (reference sequence). The CDR3 extends over 18 amino acids. Losses at the gene ends were 4 bases for V and 1 base for J; bases not matched to a gene: 6. The CDR3 DNA reads as TGTGCCAGTAGTACCGGGACTAGCGGGAGTAGGTCCTACAATGAGCAGTTCTTC. Translating it yields CASSTGTSGSRSYNEQFF.